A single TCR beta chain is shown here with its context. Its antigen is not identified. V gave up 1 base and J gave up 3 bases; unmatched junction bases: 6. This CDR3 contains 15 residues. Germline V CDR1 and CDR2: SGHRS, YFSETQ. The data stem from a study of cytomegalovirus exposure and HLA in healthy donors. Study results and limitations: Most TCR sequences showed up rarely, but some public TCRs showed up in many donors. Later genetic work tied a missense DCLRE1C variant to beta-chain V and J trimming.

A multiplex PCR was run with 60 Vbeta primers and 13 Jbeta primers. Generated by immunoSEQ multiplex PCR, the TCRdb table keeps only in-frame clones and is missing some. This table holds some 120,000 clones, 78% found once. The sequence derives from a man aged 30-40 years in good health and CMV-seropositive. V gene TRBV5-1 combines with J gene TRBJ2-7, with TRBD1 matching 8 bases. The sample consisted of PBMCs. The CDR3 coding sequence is TGCGCCAGCAGCTTGACCGGGACAGGAAACTACGAGCAGTACTTC. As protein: CASSLTGTGNYEQYF. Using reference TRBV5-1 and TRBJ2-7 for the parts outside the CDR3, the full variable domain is KAGVTQTPRYLIKTRGQQVTLSCSPISGHRSVSWYQQTPGQGLQFLFEYFSETQRNKGNFPGRFSGRQFSNSRSEMNVSTLELGDSALYLCASSLTGTGNYEQYFGPGTRLTVT.